This T cell receptor (beta chain) is drawn from a study of shared clonotypes between healthy human individuals (TCRdb year 2020). Regarding the complete study: Two women and three men aged 18 to 49 years were included in the cohort. To increase sequencing depth and limit assay-specific biases, TCR repertoire library preparation and sequencing were carried out by different laboratories using diverse techniques. To estimate repertoire size and how much clonotypes are shared between individuals, the study performed deep sequencing of blood TCR repertoires from a few healthy adults. Between about 0.8 and 9 billion PBMCs per donor were obtained by leukapheresis. For each donor, CD4 naive and CD4 memory were each given three plates, CD8 naive was given two plates, and CD8 memory was given one plate. Points the paper makes about the study in general: Compared with non-shared clonotypes, the clonotypes found in all four sorted-subset donors had higher generation probabilities. Sampling was limited to blood, and TCR repertoires in tissue likely differ from TCR repertoires in blood. Estimated clonotype richness was generally larger for naive than for memory subsets. Pairwise subsampling led to the expectation that sequencing depth would affect the degree of clonotype sharing among donors. The small number of donors limited the genetic and exposure-history diversity represented. About 4.5% of naive CD4, 3% to 4% of naive CD8, around 2.3% of memory CD4, and about 0.4% of memory CD8 clonotypes were shared across several donors. Even with the large sequencing depth, rarefaction of the sorted-subset datasets indicated that sequencing was incomplete.

Using the deep immunoSEQ assay, TCR CDR3 regions were amplified from genomic DNA by multiplex PCR. Extracted genomic DNA from each cell subset was spread evenly across all wells of several immunoSEQ 96-well plates, with each plate serving as a replicate. Each replicate PCR for sorted subsets received roughly 0.2 ug genomic DNA, equal to roughly 30,000 T cell genomes. Purified libraries were quantified with a Qubit 3.0 fluorometer, sized on a Bioanalyzer 2100, and re-quantified with the KAPA Library Quantification kit. Every immunoSEQ 96-well plate was sequenced on a separate single-read 150-cycle Illumina NextSeq 550 flow cell. As for how the authors treated the data: Because only junctional sequences without quality scores were contained in the immunoSEQ output, filtering matching that applied to full-length reads could not be performed. To assign V/J genes and CDR3, sequences were annotated using PyIR, a Python wrapper for IgBLAST v1.9, with IMGT germline references. Reads were filtered out if the reads had weak V/J assignments (E-value above 1e-6), no CDR3, stop codons, out-of-frame junctions, or ambiguous translated residues. V3J clonotypes were defined by identical inferred V gene, J gene, and CDR3 amino acid sequence. Percentage overlap between repertoires was calculated by dividing the number of shared unique clonotypes by the size of the smaller repertoire. Richness of each repertoire was evaluated using RTK rarefaction, the Chao1 estimator, and Recon v2.1 estimates of unobserved clonotypes. Generation probabilities for all TCRbeta clonotypes obtained by the gDNA method from a handful of donors were computed using OLGA. What TCRdb holds here is the immuneACCESS table cut down to in-frame rearrangements. Part of the clones is not present; checked against another copy, under half of the missing clones reflect an unresolved V gene, and the others are unexplained. V, J and clone size were drawn from that table, and D and trimming were deduced from the DNA. Recorded for this sample are about 2 million clones; roughly 95% of them occurred a single time. The ten largest account for 0.95% to 1.5% of the sample.

CD8 naive samples consisted of CD45RO-negative cells that were positively selected for CCR7, yielding a CD45RA+CCR7+ population without TemRA cells. The donors were healthy, HIV-negative adults with no recently reported acute infections or vaccinations. All donors were Caucasian adults living in Nashville, Tennessee, USA. Blood was obtained by leukapheresis, after which PBMCs were separated by Ficoll-Histopaque density gradient centrifugation and cryopreserved in liquid nitrogen vapor phase. Analytical flow cytometry was used to check the purity and quantity of each magnetically sorted T cell population. From each sorted fraction, genomic DNA was isolated and quantified by UV absorbance on a Nanodrop 2000c. About this clone itself: It has no known antigen specificity. No per-base quality is available; no much larger clone lies one base away.

The specimen was naive CD8+ T cells sorted from blood. Reading the label with the study, this specimen's cell subset or site is: CD45RA+CCR7+. The receptor's source is a man younger than 35 in good health.

The DNA is TGTGCCAGCAGTGCTAGCGGGGCATCGGATGAGCAGTTCTTC. This is translated as CASSASGASDEQFF. Recombination joined TRBV6-5 with TRBJ2-1; 9 junctional bases match TRBD2. The CDR3, cysteine through phenylalanine, is 14 amino acids long. Kept here is only the CDR3 DNA, which spans 42 bases and is read in frame from base 1. After removal of 5 bases from V and 8 bases from J, the junction retains 7 bases not matched to a gene. CDR1 is given as MNHEY and CDR2 as SVGAGI, both from the germline V gene.